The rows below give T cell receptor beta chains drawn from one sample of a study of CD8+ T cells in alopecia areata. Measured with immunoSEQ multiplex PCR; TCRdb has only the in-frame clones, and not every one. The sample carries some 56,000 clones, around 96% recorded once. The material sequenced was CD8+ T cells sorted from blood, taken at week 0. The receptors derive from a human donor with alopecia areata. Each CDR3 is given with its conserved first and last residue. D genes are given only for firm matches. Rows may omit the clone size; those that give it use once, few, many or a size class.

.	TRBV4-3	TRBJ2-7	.	CASSQDDQTYEQYF	TGCGCCAGCAGCCAAGATGACCAGACCTACGAGCAGTACTTC
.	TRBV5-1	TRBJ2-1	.	CASSLGQGGGRDEQFF	TGCGCCAGCAGCTTGGGACAGGGAGGTGGACGCGATGAGCAGTTCTTC
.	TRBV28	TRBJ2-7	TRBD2	CASSTGGEQYF	TGTGCCAGCTCCACGGGGGGGGAGCAGTACTTC
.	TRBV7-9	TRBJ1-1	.	CASSFGTEAFF	TGTGCCAGCAGCTTCGGGACTGAAGCTTTCTTT
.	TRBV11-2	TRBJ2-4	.	CASSYQSLAKNIQYF	TGTGCCAGCAGCTATCAAAGCCTAGCCAAAAACATTCAGTACTTC
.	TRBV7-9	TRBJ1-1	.	CASSLAPGNTEAFF	TGTGCCAGCAGCTTAGCCCCCGGCAACACTGAAGCTTTCTTT
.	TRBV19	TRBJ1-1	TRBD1	CASSILPGSPGGTEAFF	TGTGCCAGTAGTATCTTGCCAGGGTCCCCAGGGGGCACTGAAGCTTTCTTT
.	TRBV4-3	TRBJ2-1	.	CASSQELPAYNEQFF	TGCGCCAGCAGCCAAGAACTACCAGCGTACAATGAGCAGTTCTTC
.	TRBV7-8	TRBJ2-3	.	CASSLALGAGDTQYF	TGTGCCAGCAGCTTAGCGCTGGGGGCAGGAGATACGCAGTATTTT
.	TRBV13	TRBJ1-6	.	CASSYRQLNSPLHF	TGTGCCAGCAGCTACCGACAGCTAAATTCACCCCTCCACTTT
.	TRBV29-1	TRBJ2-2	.	CSVQNTGELFF	TGCAGCGTTCAGAACACCGGGGAGCTGTTTTTT
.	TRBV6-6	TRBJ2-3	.	CASSFQGNTDTQYF	TGTGCCAGCAGTTTTCAGGGGAACACAGATACGCAGTATTTT
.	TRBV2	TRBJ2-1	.	CASLPQALEDEQFF	TGTGCCAGCTTACCACAGGCTCTCGAGGATGAGCAGTTCTTC
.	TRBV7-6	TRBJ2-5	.	CASSSPTGETQYF	TGTGCCAGCAGCTCCCCCACCGGAGAGACCCAGTACTTC
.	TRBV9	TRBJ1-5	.	CASSGSYSNQPQHF	TGTGCCAGCAGCGGTAGTTATAGCAATCAGCCCCAGCATTTT
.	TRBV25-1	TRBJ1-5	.	CANSEYPGLSNQPQHF	TGTGCCAACAGTGAATATCCGGGGCTCAGCAATCAGCCCCAGCATTTT
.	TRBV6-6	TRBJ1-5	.	CASTLESGVNQPQHF	TGTGCCAGCACCCTAGAGTCTGGGGTTAATCAGCCCCAGCATTTT
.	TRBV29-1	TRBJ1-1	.	CSASSTIGNTEAFF	TGCAGCGCCTCTTCGACCATCGGGAACACTGAAGCTTTCTTT
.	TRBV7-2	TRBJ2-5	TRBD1	CASSLWQGAGETQYF	TGTGCCAGCAGCTTATGGCAGGGGGCTGGAGAGACCCAGTACTTC
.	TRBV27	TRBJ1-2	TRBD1	CASSSWTGSGYTF	TGTGCCAGCAGTTCATGGACAGGGAGTGGCTACACCTTC
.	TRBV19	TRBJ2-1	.	CASSTPGSLNDINEQFF	TGTGCCAGTAGTACCCCGGGGAGCCTTAACGATATCAATGAGCAGTTCTTC
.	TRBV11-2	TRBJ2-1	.	CASSLGDGTYNEQFF	TGTGCCAGCAGCTTAGGTGACGGTACCTACAATGAGCAGTTCTTC
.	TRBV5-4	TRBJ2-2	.	CASSHTGLNTGELFF	TGTGCCAGCAGTCACACAGGGCTCAACACCGGGGAGCTGTTTTTT
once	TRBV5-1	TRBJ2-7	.	CASSFRSPDYEQYF	TGCGCCAGCAGCTTTAGATCGCCGGACTACGAGCAGTACTTC
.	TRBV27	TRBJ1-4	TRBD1	CASRPLGQGVEKLFF	TGTGCCAGCAGACCCCTCGGACAGGGGGTAGAAAAACTGTTTTTT
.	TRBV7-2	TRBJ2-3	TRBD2	CASSLWLAGYTDTQYF	TGTGCCAGCAGCTTATGGCTAGCGGGGTACACAGATACGCAGTATTTT